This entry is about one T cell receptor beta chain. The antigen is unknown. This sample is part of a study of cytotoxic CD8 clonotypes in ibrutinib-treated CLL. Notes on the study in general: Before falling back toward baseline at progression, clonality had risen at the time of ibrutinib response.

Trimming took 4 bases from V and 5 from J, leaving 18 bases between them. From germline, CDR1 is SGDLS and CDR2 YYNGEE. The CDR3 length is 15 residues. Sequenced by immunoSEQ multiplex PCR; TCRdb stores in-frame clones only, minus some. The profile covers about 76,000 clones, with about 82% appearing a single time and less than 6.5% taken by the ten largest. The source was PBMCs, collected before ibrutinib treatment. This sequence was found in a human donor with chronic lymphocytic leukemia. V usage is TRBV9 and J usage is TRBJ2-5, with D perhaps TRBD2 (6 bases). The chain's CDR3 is CASSTRDWGPETQYF. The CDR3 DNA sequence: TGTGCCAGCAGCACCCGGGACTGGGGCCCGGAGACCCAGTACTTC.